This section outlines one TCR beta chain sequence together with its context. Its cognate antigen is unknown. V lost 5 bases to trimming and J lost 8 bases, with 9 bases between them. Germline V gives CDR1 LNHDA, CDR2 SQIVND (reference sequence). CDR3 length: 11 amino acids. The table came from immunoSEQ multiplex PCR; TCRdb's copy has only in-frame clones and leaves some out. The data show approximately 150,000 clones, with more than 70% seen just once and approximately 2.1% held by the top ten. The sample originates from a study of T cell responses to AZD1222 COVID-19 vaccine. Study background: Pooling was applied to second doses at about 4 or about 12 weeks. Study-wide results and limits: Most donors were white British and more were female, and clonal diversity was possibly underestimated. Only five or six AZD1222 recipients were seropositive at baseline. The breadth and depth of Spike-specific TCRs increased once two AZD1222 doses had been given.

This chain uses TRBV19 with TRBJ1-1; possibly TRBD1 for D (5 bases). The sequence derives from an adult in good health. This sample comprised peripheral blood, obtained on day 0 of AZD1222 vaccination. The CDR3 here is CASSRHREAFF. The CDR3 bases are TGTGCCAGTAGTCGGCACAGGGAAGCTTTCTTT.